The 18 T cell receptor beta chains below all came from one sample that was sequenced in a study of blood T cell repertoires in COVID-19. TCRdb's copy holds only in-frame clones and misses some; the assay was immunoSEQ multiplex PCR. The table includes a few hundred thousand clones, 85% detected once. The sample consisted of peripheral blood. The receptors were sampled from a woman aged 18-29 years with acute or convalescent COVID-19.

The CDR3 spells CASSERVETQYF. CDR3 nucleotide sequence: TGTGCCAGTAGTGAGAGGGTGGAGACCCAGTACTTC. J is TRBJ2-5 and V is TRBV19; a weak D match, TRBD2 (5 bases). V was shortened by 5 bases and J by 5 bases, with 9 bases between the two germline ends. This CDR3 is built from 12 residues. Germline CDR1 LNHDA, CDR2 SQIVND (reference sequence).

The CDR3 nucleotides read TGTGCCAGCAGCCCAGCGGTAAGGGACAGGGTAACCTACGAGCAGTACTTC. Encoded protein: CASSPAVRDRVTYEQYF. The chain is built from TRBV7-6 and TRBJ2-7, with TRBD1 matching 9 bases. The J segment lost 2 bases and the V segment lost 5 bases, leaving 13 bases of the junction unmatched. CDR3 length: 17 amino acids. Per the germline V gene, CDR1 is SGHVS and CDR2 is FNYEAQ.

This clone was found once. The CDR3 reads CASSQDLTSGSYEQYF. The CDR3 coding sequence is TGCGCCAGCAGCCAAGACCTAACTAGCGGGAGCTACGAGCAGTACTTC. The rearrangement joins TRBV4-1 to TRBJ2-7; 11 bases line up with TRBD2. Per the germline V gene, CDR1 is MGHRA and CDR2 is YSYEKL. V lost 0 bases to trimming and J lost 3 bases; unmatched junction nucleotides: 4. This CDR3 has 16 amino acids.

J is TRBJ1-6 and V is TRBV7-9; 7 positions agree with TRBD1. Trimming at V came to 5 bases and at J to 6 bases, leaving 7 bases not matched to a gene. This CDR3 region has 15 residues. Germline loops: CDR1 SEHNR, CDR2 FQNEAQ (reference sequence). In nucleotides, the CDR3 is TGTGCCAGCAGCGCCGAGGGGGCGCGTAATTCACCCCTCCACTTT. It codes for CASSAEGARNSPLHF.

The chain employs TRBV7-9 and TRBJ1-2; 9 bases map to TRBD1. Germline V lookup: CDR1 SEHNR, CDR2 FQNEAQ (reference sequence). Trimming cost V 7 bases and J 1 base; bases outside gene matches: 7. The CDR3 covers 15 residues. CDR3 DNA: TGTGCCAGCACCCAGACAGGGGGGGGTAACTATGGCTACACCTTC. Translated, it gives CASTQTGGGNYGYTF.

The chain joins TRBV5-1 to TRBJ2-7, with TRBD1 matching 7 bases. This CDR3 comprises 13 residues. Germline trimming cut 5 bases from V and 6 bases from J; bases unmatched to any gene: 8. Germline values: CDR1 SGHRS, CDR2 YFSETQ. CDR3 sequence (DNA): TGCGCCAGCAGAAAGGACAGACAGGGCGAGCAGTACTTC. Protein product: CASRKDRQGEQYF. Based on the CDR3 plus reference TRBV5-1 and TRBJ2-7, the full variable domain is KAGVTQTPRYLIKTRGQQVTLSCSPISGHRSVSWYQQTPGQGLQFLFEYFSETQRNKGNFPGRFSGRQFSNSRSEMNVSTLELGDSALYLCASRKDRQGEQYFGPGTRLTVT.

The chain carries TRBV11-2 and TRBJ2-1; 10 bases are a match to TRBD2. This CDR3 is 15 amino acids long. Germline-derived CDR1 and CDR2 are SGHAT and FQNNGV. V lost 5 bases, J lost 4 bases, and 5 bases stayed unmatched. CDR3 region: CASSPGLAMYNEQFF. Written as DNA, the CDR3 is TGTGCCAGCAGCCCGGGACTAGCGATGTACAATGAGCAGTTCTTC.

The chain joins TRBV3-1 (or the pseudogene TRBV3-2) to TRBJ2-7; no clear D gene. The CDR3 extends over 11 amino acids. With 9 bases removed from V and 5 bases from J, the gap between germline ends came to 11 bases. The germline V gene has CDR1 LGHDT and CDR2 YNNKEL (reference sequence). The CDR3, as DNA: TGTGCCAGTCTCGGGTACGACGAGCAGTACTTC. This encodes CASLGYDEQYF.

The CDR3 spells CSVEVGREQPQHF. In DNA, the CDR3 is TGCAGCGTTGAAGTCGGGAGGGAACAGCCCCAGCATTTT. The chain uses TRBV29-1 and TRBJ1-5; D gene unclear. The CDR3 runs 13 residues. With 1 base removed from V and 7 bases from J, the gap between germline ends came to 11 bases. Germline V gene data show CDR1 as SQVTM and CDR2 as ANQGSEA.

The V call is TRBV3-1 (or the pseudogene TRBV3-2), the J call TRBJ2-7; tentatively, D is TRBD1 (5 bases). The CDR3 is 15 residues long. In germline, CDR1 is LGHDT, CDR2 YNNKEL (reference sequence). Deletions cut 1 base from V and 5 bases from J, with 15 bases between. The CDR3 sequence: CASSQATQGVHEQYF. Here the CDR3 DNA reads TGTGCCAGCAGCCAAGCCACCCAGGGTGTCCACGAGCAGTACTTC.

The chain uses TRBV3-1 (or the pseudogene TRBV3-2) and TRBJ1-3; D is undetermined. Germline V lookup: CDR1 LGHDT, CDR2 YNNKEL (reference sequence). V gave up 3 bases and J gave up 3 bases, with 9 bases separating them. The length of the CDR3 is 14 residues. The CDR3 DNA reads as TGTGCCAGCAGCCACCAGGCCGGTGGAAACACCATATATTTT. Protein product: CASSHQAGGNTIYF.

The rearrangement links TRBV5-1 to TRBJ2-7; 9 positions match TRBD1. The V gene's germline CDR1 is SGHRS and CDR2 YFSETQ. There are 15 residues in the CDR3. J was trimmed by 6 bases and V by 7 bases; bases with no gene match: 14. The CDR3 DNA reads TGCGCCAGCGCCCCTGCCCCGGGACAGGGAGCCGAGCAGTACTTC. This encodes CASAPAPGQGAEQYF.

The chain recombines TRBV28 with TRBJ1-2; 10 bases agree with TRBD1. J lost 8 bases, V lost 4 bases, and 4 bases had no gene match. This CDR3 is 13 amino acids long. The germline V gene encodes CDR1 MDHEN and CDR2 SYDVKM. The CDR3 DNA reads TGTGCCAGCAGTTCGGACAGGGGGGAAGGCTACACCTTC. Protein: CASSSDRGEGYTF.

The chain is built from TRBV30 and TRBJ1-1, with D tentatively TRBD1 (6 bases). Deletions cut 3 bases from V and 5 bases from J, with 22 bases between. The CDR3 consists of 16 residues. Germline V lookup: CDR1 GTSNPN, CDR2 SVGIG (reference sequence). The CDR3 DNA sequence: TGTGCCTGGAGACCCGAATTGGGGCAGGGGAAGACTGAAGCTTTCTTT. Encoded protein: CAWRPELGQGKTEAFF.

V is TRBV5-4 and J is TRBJ1-2; 11 positions agree with TRBD1. Germline-derived CDR1 and CDR2 are SGHNT and YYREEE (reference sequence). CDR3 length: 13 residues. Trimming cost V 4 bases and J 6 bases; bases outside gene matches: 2. This CDR3 is CASSMGQGDGYTF. CDR3 bases: TGTGCCAGCAGCATGGGACAGGGGGATGGCTACACCTTC.

This clone was observed a few times. This chain connects TRBV7-8 to TRBJ1-6; TRBD1 might be the D (5 bases). CDR3 length: 16 residues. Trimming pared 2 bases from V and 4 bases from J, leaving 12 bases between. CDR1 is SGHVS, CDR2 FQNEAQ, per germline. The CDR3 nucleotides read TGTGCCAGCAGCTTATCGGGGGGAGAGTATAATTCACCCCTCCACTTT. Its translation is CASSLSGGEYNSPLHF.

This clone has a single count. The V call is TRBV5-6, the J call TRBJ1-2; 8 bases align to TRBD1. Germline assignment: CDR1 SGHDT and CDR2 YYEEEE. The CDR3 contains 13 residues. J was trimmed by 13 bases and V by 2 bases; bases with no gene match: 10. CDR3 in amino acids: CASSFLDREGSTF. CDR3 nucleotide sequence: TGTGCCAGCAGCTTTCTGGACAGGGAGGGAAGCACCTTC.

The chain links TRBV19 to TRBJ2-2, with 8 bases identical to TRBD2. The CDR3 has 15 residues. The germline V gene encodes CDR1 LNHDA and CDR2 SQIVND (reference sequence). With 5 bases clipped from V and 1 base from J, the junction kept 3 bases outside the gene matches. Written as DNA, the CDR3 is TGTGCCAGTAGTGGGCGGGAGGAGAACACCGGGGAGCTGTTTTTT. Protein sequence: CASSGREENTGELFF.